The 9 T cell receptor beta chains given below trace back to one sample, sequenced in a study of blood T cell repertoires in COVID-19. Sequenced by immunoSEQ multiplex PCR; TCRdb stores in-frame clones only, minus some. The sample lists 300,000 to 400,000 clones, approximately 88% occurring once. Sequences were obtained from PBMCs or T cells enriched from blood (not recorded which). The source is a man younger than 45 who had recovered from COVID-19.

This chain joins TRBV7-9 and TRBJ1-3; TRBD1 is a possible D gene (5 bases). Germline V gene data show CDR1 as SEHNR and CDR2 as FQNEAQ (reference sequence). The CDR3 totals 16 residues. Trimming shortened V by 6 bases and J by 0 bases, and 15 bases separated the two germline ends. The CDR3 loop is CASRSPGQISGNTIYF. As DNA, the CDR3 is TGTGCCAGCAGATCCCCCGGACAAATCTCTGGAAACACCATATATTTT.

This clone was picked up one time. The chain joins TRBV5-8 to TRBJ2-1; D may be TRBD1 (6 bases). The CDR3 spans 16 residues. The ends were cut back, 5 bases at V and 2 bases at J, with 17 bases in the middle. Germline values: CDR1 SGHTS, CDR2 YDEGEE. The chain's CDR3 is CASRPAGGGAYNEQFF. The DNA for the CDR3 is TGTGCCAGCAGGCCCGCGGGTGGGGGCGCCTACAATGAGCAGTTCTTC.

Note on this clone: At the DNA level, this CDR3 is encoded by other sequences in the same sample as well. The rearrangement joins TRBV5-8 to TRBJ2-1; tentative D call: TRBD1 (5 bases). The V gene lost 0 bases and the J gene lost 1 base, with 8 bases spanning the gap. The length of the CDR3 is 15 residues. Germline V CDR1 and CDR2: SGHTS, YDEGEE. CDR3 DNA: TGTGCCAGCAGCTTGGGGCAGGGTTCCTACAATGAGCAGTTCTTC. Residues: CASSLGQGSYNEQFF.

The rearrangement joins TRBV5-1 to TRBJ2-6, with 8 bases that match TRBD2. The CDR3 has 18 residues. The J segment lost 1 base and the V segment lost 6 bases, leaving 12 bases of the junction unmatched. The germline gives CDR1 SGHRS, CDR2 YFSETQ. In DNA, the CDR3 is TGCGCCAGCATGGAGGCCGGGGGGGGGCCGTCTGGGGCCAACGTCCTGACTTTC. Its translation is CASMEAGGGPSGANVLTF.

This clone was found once. CDR3 amino acids: CASTPSGGGSNEQFF. In nucleotides, the CDR3 is TGTGCCAGTACCCCTAGCGGGGGGGGCTCCAATGAGCAGTTCTTC. The chain uses TRBV19 and TRBJ2-1; 12 bases match TRBD2. CDR1 is LNHDA and CDR2 is SQIVND in the germline V gene (reference sequence). V trimming: 7 bases; J trimming: 6 bases; junction bases outside the gene matches: 7. CDR3 size: 15 residues.

The chain couples TRBV5-4 to TRBJ2-7; D is perhaps TRBD1 (6 bases). The CDR3 loop spans 14 amino acids. CDR1 is SGHNT, CDR2 YYREEE, per germline (reference sequence). V shed 0 bases and J shed 3 bases, with 10 bases lying between them. Here the CDR3 reads CASSLGQDIYEQYF. Written as DNA, the CDR3 is TGTGCCAGCAGCTTGGGACAGGACATCTACGAGCAGTACTTC. Based on the CDR3 plus reference TRBV5-4 and TRBJ2-7, the full variable domain is ETGVTQSPTHLIKTRGQQVTLRCSSQSGHNTVSWYQQALGQGPQFIFQYYREEENGRGNFPPRFSGLQFPNYSSELNVNALELDDSALYLCASSLGQDIYEQYFGPGTRLTVT.

This chain uses TRBV19 with TRBJ1-2; no definite D call. V lost 6 bases and J 3 bases, leaving 11 bases between the germline ends. Germline V gene data show CDR1 as LNHDA and CDR2 as SQIVND (reference sequence). The CDR3 is 13 residues long. The DNA of the CDR3 is TGTGCCAGTAGCCAGAGGAACCACTATGGCTACACCTTC. Its translation is CASSQRNHYGYTF.

This chain links TRBV6-4 with TRBJ2-7; 8 bases align to TRBD1. This CDR3 is 16 amino acids long. Trimming cost V 6 bases and J 0 bases; bases outside gene matches: 10. The V gene's germline CDR1 is MRHNA and CDR2 SNTAGT. The CDR3 reads CASRAEWTGSSYEQYF. CDR3 sequence (DNA): TGTGCCAGCAGGGCCGAGTGGACAGGGAGCTCCTACGAGCAGTACTTC.

This chain links TRBV5-4 with TRBJ2-3; 9 bases are a match to TRBD1. The ends lost 4 bases at V and 4 bases at J; junction bases unmatched: 4. The germline CDR1 and CDR2 sequences are SGHNT and YYREEE (reference sequence). The CDR3 runs to 14 residues. In DNA, the CDR3 is TGTGCCAGCAGCCCGGGACAGGGTGCAGATACGCAGTATTTT. Its protein is CASSPGQGADTQYF.